This TCR beta chain was captured in a study of cytomegalovirus exposure and HLA in healthy donors. Between the trimmed V and J ends, which lost 7 bases and 4 bases, there was a span of 14 bases. CDR1 and CDR2 from the germline V gene are LNHDA and SQIVND (reference sequence). The CDR3 is 14 residues long. Notes on this clone: Its antigen is unidentified.

Broader study findings: Productive status was seen about 90% or about 30% of the time for most TCR beta V segments in an earlier analysis.

PCR involved 60 Vbeta and 13 Jbeta primers. The repertoire was sequenced with immunoSEQ multiplex PCR; TCRdb's copy has only in-frame clones and lacks some. There are more than 150,000 clones in the sample; roughly 80% occur only once, and around 1.3% lies in the top ten. J is TRBJ2-1 and V is TRBV19, with D perhaps TRBD2 (5 bases). The material sequenced was PBMCs. The sequence derives from a man aged 45-65 years in good health and CMV-seropositive. CDR3 region: CASTLALGYNEQFF. CDR3 sequence (DNA): TGTGCCAGTACCCTAGCTCTCGGGTACAATGAGCAGTTCTTC.